The sequence of this TCR beta chain was determined in a study of blood T cells in healthy people across ages. Sample-barcoded 5' priming and a J-beta primer mix drove a second PCR of roughly 6 to 12 cycles. TCRdb analysed the 5' RACE reads with MiXCR anew, one entry per CDR3 protein. The repertoire holds approximately 770,000 distinct CDR3 sequences, with more than 45% as singletons. The CDR3 covers 15 residues. Looked up from germline, CDR1 is MNHEY and CDR2 is SVGAGI. The ends were cut back, 1 base at V and 0 bases at J, with 10 bases in the middle. The rearrangement links TRBV6-5 to TRBJ2-7; a weak D match, TRBD2 (5 bases). This sequence was found in a man in his thirties or forties in good health. The sequenced material came from blood. CDR3: CASSYYIGISYEQYF. The DNA of the CDR3 is TGTGCCAGCAGTTACTATATCGGGATCTCCTACGAGCAGTACTTC.